This entry is about one T cell receptor beta chain. This sample is part of a study of T cells after yellow fever vaccination. In TCRdb, the 5' RACE reads were re-called with MiXCR into one record per CDR3 protein. Counted here are approximately 70,000 distinct CDR3 sequences, over 6.5% occurring once; the ten biggest clones make up under 45%. This CDR3 is 13 amino acids long. Germline CDR1 and CDR2: MNHEY and SVGAGI. V was shortened by 0 bases and J by 6 bases, with 8 bases between the two germline ends. The clonotype was recovered from a man in his late teens or twenties who received the YFV17D yellow fever vaccine. Specimen: CD8+ T cells sorted from PBMCs, collected approximately 40 days after the first yellow fever vaccination. The V and J genes are TRBV6-5 and TRBJ1-1; D ambiguous. The CDR3 spells CASSYSLFSEAFF. Written as DNA, the CDR3 is TGTGCCAGCAGTTACTCCCTTTTCTCTGAAGCTTTCTTT.